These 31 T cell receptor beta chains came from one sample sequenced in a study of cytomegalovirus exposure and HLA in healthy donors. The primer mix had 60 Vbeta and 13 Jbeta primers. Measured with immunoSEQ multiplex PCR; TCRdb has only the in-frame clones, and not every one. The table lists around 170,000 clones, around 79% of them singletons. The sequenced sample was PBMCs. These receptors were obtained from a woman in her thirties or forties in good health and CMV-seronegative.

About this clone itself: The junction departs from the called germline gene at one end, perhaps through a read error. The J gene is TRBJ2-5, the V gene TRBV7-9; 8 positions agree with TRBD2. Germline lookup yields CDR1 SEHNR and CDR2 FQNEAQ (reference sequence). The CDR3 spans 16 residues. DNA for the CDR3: TGTTCCAGCAGCTTAGCTTTGCGGGAGGAGGGGGAGGCCCAGTACTTC. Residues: CSSSLALREEGEAQYF.

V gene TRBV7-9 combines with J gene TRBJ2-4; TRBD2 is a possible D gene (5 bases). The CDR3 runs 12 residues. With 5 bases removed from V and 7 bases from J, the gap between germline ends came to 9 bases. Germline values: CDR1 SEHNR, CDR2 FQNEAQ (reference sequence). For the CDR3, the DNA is TGTGCCAGCAGCCCGCCGGGGAACATTCAGTACTTC. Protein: CASSPPGNIQYF. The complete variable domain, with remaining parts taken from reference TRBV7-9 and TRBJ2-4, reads DTGVSQNPRHKITKRGQNVTFRCDPISEHNRLYWYRQTLGQGPEFLTYFQNEAQLEKSRLLSDRFSAERPKGSFSTLEIQRTEQGDSAMYLCASSPPGNIQYFGAGTRLSVL.

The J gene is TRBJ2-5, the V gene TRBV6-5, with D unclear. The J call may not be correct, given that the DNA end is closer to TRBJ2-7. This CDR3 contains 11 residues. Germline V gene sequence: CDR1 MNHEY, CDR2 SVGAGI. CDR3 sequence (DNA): TGTGCCAGCAGTTACGAACGCGAGCAGTACTTC. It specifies CASSYEREQYF.

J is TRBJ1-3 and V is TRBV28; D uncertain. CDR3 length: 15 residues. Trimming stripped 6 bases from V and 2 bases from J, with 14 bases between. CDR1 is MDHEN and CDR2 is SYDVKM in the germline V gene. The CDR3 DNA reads TGTGCCAGCAGGTTAACAGTATCGACTGGAAACACCATATATTTT. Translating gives CASRLTVSTGNTIYF.

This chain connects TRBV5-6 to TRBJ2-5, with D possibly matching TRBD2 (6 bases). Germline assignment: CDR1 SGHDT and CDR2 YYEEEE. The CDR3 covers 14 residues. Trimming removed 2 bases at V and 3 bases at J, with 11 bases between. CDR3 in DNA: TGTGCCAGCAGCTTCTCACTAGCTGAAGAGACCCAGTACTTC. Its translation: CASSFSLAEETQYF.

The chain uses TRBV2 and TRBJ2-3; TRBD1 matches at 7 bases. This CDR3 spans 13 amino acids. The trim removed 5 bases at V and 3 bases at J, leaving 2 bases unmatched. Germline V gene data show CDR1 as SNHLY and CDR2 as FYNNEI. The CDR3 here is CASSRDRTDTQYF. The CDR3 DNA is TGTGCCAGCAGTAGGGACAGAACAGATACGCAGTATTTT.

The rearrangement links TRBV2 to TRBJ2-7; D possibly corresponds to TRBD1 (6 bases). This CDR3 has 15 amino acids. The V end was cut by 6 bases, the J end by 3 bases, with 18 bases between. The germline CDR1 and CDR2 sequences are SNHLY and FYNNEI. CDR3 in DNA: TGTGCCAGCAGGGCAATAGACAGGCCCCTCTACGAGCAGTACTTC. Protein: CASRAIDRPLYEQYF. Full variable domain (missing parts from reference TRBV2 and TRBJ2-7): EPEVTQTPSHQVTQMGQEVILRCVPISNHLYFYWYRQILGQKVEFLVSFYNNEISEKSEIFDDQFSVERPDGSNFTLKIRSTKLEDSAMYFCASRAIDRPLYEQYFGPGTRLTVT.

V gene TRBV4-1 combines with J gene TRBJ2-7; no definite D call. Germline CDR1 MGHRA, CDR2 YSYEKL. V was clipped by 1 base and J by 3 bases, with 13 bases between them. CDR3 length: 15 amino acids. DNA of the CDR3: TGCGCCAGCAGCCAAGCCGAGGTCAAGAGCTACGAGCAGTACTTC. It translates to CASSQAEVKSYEQYF.

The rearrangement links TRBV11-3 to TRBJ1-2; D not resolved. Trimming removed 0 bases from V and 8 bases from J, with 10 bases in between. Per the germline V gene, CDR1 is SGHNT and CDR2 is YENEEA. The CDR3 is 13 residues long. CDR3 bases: TGTGCCAGCAGCTTAGATCTCCAGTGCGGCTACACCTTC. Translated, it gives CASSLDLQCGYTF.

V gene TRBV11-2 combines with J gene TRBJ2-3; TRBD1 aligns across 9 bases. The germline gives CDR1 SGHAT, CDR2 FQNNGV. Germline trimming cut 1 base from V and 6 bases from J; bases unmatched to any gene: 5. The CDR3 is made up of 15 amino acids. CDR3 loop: CASSLGQGVTDTQYF. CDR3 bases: TGTGCCAGCAGCTTAGGACAGGGGGTCACGGATACGCAGTATTTT.

DNA of the CDR3: TGTGCCAGCAGCGTCGAACAGGGTTACCGGGAGACCCAGTACTTC. Amino acid sequence: CASSVEQGYRETQYF. This rearrangement joins TRBV7-8 to TRBJ2-5, with D tentatively TRBD1 (6 bases). Germline V gene lookup returns CDR1 SGHVS and CDR2 FQNEAQ. The CDR3 sequence is 15 residues long. V was pared by 5 bases and J by 5 bases, with 18 bases between.

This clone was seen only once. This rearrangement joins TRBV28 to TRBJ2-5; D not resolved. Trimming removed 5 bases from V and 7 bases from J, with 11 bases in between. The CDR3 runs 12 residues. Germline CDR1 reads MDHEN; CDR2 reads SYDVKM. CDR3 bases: TGTGCCAGCAGTGCCGGGTCTGCGACCCAGTACTTC. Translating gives CASSAGSATQYF.

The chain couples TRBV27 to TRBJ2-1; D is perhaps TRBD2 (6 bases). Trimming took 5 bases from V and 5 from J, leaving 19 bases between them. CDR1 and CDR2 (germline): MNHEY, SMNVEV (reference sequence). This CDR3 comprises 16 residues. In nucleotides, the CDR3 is TGTGCCAGCAGTCCCCTTGGCGGGAAACGACACAATGAGCAGTTCTTC. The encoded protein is CASSPLGGKRHNEQFF.

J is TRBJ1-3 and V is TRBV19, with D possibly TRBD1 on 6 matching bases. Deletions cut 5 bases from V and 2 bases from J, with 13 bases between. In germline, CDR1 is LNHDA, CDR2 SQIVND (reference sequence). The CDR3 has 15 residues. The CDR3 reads CASSAQGDTGNTIYF. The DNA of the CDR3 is TGTGCCAGTAGTGCACAGGGAGATACTGGAAACACCATATATTTT.

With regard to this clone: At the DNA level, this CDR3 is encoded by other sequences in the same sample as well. This CDR3 is CASSLGGGYEQYF. The CDR3 nucleotides are TGTGCCAGCAGCCTTGGCGGGGGATACGAGCAGTACTTC. The genes are TRBV11-2 and TRBJ2-7, with 7 bases that match TRBD2. The CDR3 has 13 residues. The V gene's germline CDR1 is SGHAT and CDR2 FQNNGV. The V and J ends lost 5 bases and 4 bases, in that order; junction bases with no gene match: 5.

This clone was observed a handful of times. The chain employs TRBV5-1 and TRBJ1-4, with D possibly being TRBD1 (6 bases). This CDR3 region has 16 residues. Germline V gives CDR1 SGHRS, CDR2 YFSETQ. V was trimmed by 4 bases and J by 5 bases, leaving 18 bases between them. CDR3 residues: CASSPDGTPHNEKLFF. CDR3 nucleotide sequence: TGCGCCAGCAGCCCAGACGGGACACCTCACAATGAAAAACTGTTTTTT.

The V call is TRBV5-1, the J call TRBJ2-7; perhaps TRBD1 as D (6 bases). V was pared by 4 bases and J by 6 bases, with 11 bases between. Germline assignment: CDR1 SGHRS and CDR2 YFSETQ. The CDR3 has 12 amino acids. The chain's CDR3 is CASSGYRAEQYF. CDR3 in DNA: TGCGCCAGCAGCGGTTACAGGGCCGAGCAGTACTTC.

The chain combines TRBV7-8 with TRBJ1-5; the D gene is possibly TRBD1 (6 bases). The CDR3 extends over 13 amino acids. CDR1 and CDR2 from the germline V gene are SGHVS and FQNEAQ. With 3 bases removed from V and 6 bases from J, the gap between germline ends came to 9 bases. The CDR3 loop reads CASSLSGVQPQHF. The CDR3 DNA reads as TGTGCCAGCAGCTTGTCAGGGGTTCAGCCCCAGCATTTT. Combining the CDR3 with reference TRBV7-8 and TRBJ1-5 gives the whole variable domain GAGVSQSPRYKVAKRGQDVALRCDPISGHVSLFWYQQALGQGPEFLTYFQNEAQLDKSGLPSDRFFAERPEGSVSTLKIQRTQQEDSAVYLCASSLSGVQPQHFGDGTRLSIL.

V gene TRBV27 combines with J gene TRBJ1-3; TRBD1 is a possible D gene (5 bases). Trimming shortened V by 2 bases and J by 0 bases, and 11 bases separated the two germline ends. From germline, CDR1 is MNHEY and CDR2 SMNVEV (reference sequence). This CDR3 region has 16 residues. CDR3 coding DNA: TGTGCCAGCAGTTTAAGCGGGGCCAGCTCTGGAAACACCATATATTTT. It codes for CASSLSGASSGNTIYF.

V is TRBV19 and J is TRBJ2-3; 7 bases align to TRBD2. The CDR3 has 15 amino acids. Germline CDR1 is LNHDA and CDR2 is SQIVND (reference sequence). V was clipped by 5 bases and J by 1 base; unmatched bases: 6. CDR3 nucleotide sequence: TGTGCCAGTAGTTTGAACAGCGGGGGCACAGATACGCAGTATTTT. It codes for CASSLNSGGTDTQYF.

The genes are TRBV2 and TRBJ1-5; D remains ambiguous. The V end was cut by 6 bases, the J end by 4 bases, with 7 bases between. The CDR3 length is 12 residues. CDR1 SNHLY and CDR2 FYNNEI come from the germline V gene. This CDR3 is CASSPPNQPQHF. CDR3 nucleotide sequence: TGTGCCAGCAGCCCCCCGAATCAGCCCCAGCATTTT.

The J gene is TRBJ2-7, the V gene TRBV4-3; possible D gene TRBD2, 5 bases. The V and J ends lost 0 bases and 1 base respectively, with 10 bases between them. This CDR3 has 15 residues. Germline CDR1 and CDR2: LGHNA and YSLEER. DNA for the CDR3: TGCGCCAGCAGCCAAGACTGGCGGGCGTCCTACGAGCAGTACTTC. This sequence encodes CASSQDWRASYEQYF.

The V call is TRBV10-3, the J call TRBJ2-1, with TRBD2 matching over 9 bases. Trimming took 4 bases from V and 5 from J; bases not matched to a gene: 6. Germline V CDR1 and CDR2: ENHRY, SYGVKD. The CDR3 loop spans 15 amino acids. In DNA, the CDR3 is TGTGCCATCAGTGTCGGGACTAGCAGCGACAATGAGCAGTTCTTC. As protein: CAISVGTSSDNEQFF.

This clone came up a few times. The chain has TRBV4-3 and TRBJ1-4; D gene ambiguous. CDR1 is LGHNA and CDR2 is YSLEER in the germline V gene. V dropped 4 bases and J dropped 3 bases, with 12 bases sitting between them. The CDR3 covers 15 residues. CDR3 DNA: TGCGCCAGCAGCCCGGGAGGGCGCTCTAATGAAAAACTGTTTTTT. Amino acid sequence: CASSPGGRSNEKLFF.

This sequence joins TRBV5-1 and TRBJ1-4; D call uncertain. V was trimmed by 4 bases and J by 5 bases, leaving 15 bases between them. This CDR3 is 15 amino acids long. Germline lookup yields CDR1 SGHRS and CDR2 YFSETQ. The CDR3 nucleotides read TGCGCCAGCAGCCCAAGTCCCGGCGGGAATGAAAAACTGTTTTTT. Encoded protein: CASSPSPGGNEKLFF.

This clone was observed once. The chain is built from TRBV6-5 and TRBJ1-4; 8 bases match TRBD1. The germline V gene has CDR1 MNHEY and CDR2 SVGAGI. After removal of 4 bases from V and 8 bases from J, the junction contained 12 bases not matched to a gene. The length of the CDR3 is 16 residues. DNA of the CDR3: TGTGCCAGCAGTTCGCACTCTAGGACAGGGCGCGAAAAACTGTTTTTT. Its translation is CASSSHSRTGREKLFF.

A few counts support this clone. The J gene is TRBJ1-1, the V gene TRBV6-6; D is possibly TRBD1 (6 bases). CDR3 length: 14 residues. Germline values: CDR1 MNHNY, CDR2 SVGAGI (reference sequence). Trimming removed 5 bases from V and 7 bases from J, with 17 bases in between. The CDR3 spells CASSRLTGNSEAFF. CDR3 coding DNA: TGTGCCAGCAGTCGGCTTACAGGGAATAGTGAAGCTTTCTTT.

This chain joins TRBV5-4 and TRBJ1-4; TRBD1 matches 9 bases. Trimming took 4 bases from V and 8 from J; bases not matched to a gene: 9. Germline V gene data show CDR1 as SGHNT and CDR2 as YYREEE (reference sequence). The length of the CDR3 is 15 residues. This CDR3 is CASSPTGTGLEKLFF. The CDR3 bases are TGTGCCAGCAGCCCCACCGGGACAGGGTTAGAAAAACTGTTTTTT.

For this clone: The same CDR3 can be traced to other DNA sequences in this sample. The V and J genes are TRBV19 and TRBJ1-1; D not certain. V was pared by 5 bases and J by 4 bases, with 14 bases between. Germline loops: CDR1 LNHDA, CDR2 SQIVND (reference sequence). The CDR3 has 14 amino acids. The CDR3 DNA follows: TGTGCCAGTAGTCCAAATCGGGTTGGCACTGAAGCTTTCTTT. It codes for CASSPNRVGTEAFF.

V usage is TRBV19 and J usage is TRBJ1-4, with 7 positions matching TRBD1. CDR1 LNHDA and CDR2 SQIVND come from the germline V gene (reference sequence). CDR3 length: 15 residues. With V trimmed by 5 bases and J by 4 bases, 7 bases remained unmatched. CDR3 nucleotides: TGTGCCAGTAGTCGAGGGGACAGTTTTAATGAAAAACTGTTTTTT. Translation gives CASSRGDSFNEKLFF. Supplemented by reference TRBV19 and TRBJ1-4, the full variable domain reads DGGITQSPKYLFRKEGQNVTLSCEQNLNHDAMYWYRQDPGQGLRLIYYSQIVNDFQKGDIAEGYSVSREKKESFPLTVTSAQKNPTAFYLCASSRGDSFNEKLFFGSGTQLSVL.

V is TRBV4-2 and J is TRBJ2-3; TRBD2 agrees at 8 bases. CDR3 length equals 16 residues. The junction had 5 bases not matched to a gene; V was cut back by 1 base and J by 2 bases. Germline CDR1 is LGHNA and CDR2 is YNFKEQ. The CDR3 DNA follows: TGTGCCAGCAGCCAAGCGGCTAGCGGGTACACAGATACGCAGTATTTT. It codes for CASSQAASGYTDTQYF.